This T cell receptor (beta chain) is from a study of cytomegalovirus exposure and HLA in healthy donors. Points from the study as a whole: One cluster of highly shared sequence variants probably arose as a sequencing artifact. Available immune exposure information covered CMV serostatus only.

A word on this clone: Its antigen is currently unknown.

Germline V lookup: CDR1 MNHNY, CDR2 SVGAGI (reference sequence). The V and J ends lost 8 bases and 7 bases, in that order; junction bases with no gene match: 13. The CDR3 is made up of 16 amino acids. Use of 60 Vbeta and 13 Jbeta primers characterized the PCR. TCRdb's table, derived via immunoSEQ multiplex PCR, lists solely in-frame clones and lacks some. In the table there are some 120,000 clones, about 80% of which are singletons. Input material: PBMCs. The V and J genes are TRBV6-6 and TRBJ1-5, with 11 bases identical to TRBD1. This clonotype was obtained from a male donor in good health and CMV-seronegative. The CDR3 DNA reads as TGTGCCAGCCGCTCCGGGACAGGGGGGGGAGGACAGCCCCAGCATTTT. It specifies CASRSGTGGGGQPQHF.